This TCR beta chain was sequenced for a study of Ad26.COV2.S vaccination and SARS-CoV-2 variants. Across the whole study: Into the muscle, Ad26.COV2.S was dosed once or twice, 56 days apart. Notes on the study in general: There was a possibility that the TCR breadth and depth analyses underestimated total T cell responses. Recipients given vaccine exceeded placebo recipients in spike-specific TCR breadth. Vaccine and placebo groups showed comparable non-spike TCR breadth.

As regards this clone: Its specificity is unknown.

Treatment defined: roughly 18 received Ad26.COV2.S at low or high dose, single or two shots; about five received placebo; per-sample allocation not given. All samples were drawn on day 63, counting from the first vaccine or placebo injection. Some clones are missing from TCRdb's copy, which holds only in-frame ones; the method was immunoSEQ multiplex PCR. The sample records 200,000 to 300,000 clones, roughly 90% being singletons. This clonotype originated in a person aged 18 to 59 who received the Ad26.COV2.S COVID-19 vaccine or a placebo. Here the sequenced sample was peripheral blood, taken in a trial of Ad26.COV2.S vaccine versus placebo.

The CDR3: CASSISGTGSNQPQHF. The CDR3 coding sequence is TGTGCCAGTAGTATCTCCGGGACAGGGAGCAATCAGCCCCAGCATTTT. V usage is TRBV19 and J usage is TRBJ1-5; 9 bases align to TRBD1. The germline CDR1 and CDR2 sequences are LNHDA and SQIVND (reference sequence). The CDR3 has 16 residues. V shed 3 bases, J shed 1 base, and the junction held 4 bases outside the gene matches. Variable domain in full (rest from reference TRBV19 and TRBJ1-5): DGGITQSPKYLFRKEGQNVTLSCEQNLNHDAMYWYRQDPGQGLRLIYYSQIVNDFQKGDIAEGYSVSREKKESFPLTVTSAQKNPTAFYLCASSISGTGSNQPQHFGDGTRLSIL.